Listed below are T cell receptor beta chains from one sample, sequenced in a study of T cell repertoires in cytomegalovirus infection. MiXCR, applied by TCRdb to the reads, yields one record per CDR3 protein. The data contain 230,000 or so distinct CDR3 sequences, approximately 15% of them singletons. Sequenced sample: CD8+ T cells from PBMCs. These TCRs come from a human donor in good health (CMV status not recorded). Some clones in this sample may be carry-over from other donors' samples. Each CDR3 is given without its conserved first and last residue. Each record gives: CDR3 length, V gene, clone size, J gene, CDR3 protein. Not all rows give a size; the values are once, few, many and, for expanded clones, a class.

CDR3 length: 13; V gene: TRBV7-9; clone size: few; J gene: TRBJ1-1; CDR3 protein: ASSLAPGGYTEAF
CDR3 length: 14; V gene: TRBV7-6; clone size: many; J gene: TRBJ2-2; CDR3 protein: ASSSQLQRSTGELF
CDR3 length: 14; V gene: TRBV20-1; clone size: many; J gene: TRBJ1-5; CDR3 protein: SAPDPDVVSNQPQH
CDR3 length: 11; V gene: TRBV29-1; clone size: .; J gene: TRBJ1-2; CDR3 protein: SVENGRSYGYT
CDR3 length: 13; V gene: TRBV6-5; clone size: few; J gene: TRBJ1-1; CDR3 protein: ASSYSTVGNTEAF
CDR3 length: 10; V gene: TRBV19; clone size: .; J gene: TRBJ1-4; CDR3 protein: ASAPGDEKLF
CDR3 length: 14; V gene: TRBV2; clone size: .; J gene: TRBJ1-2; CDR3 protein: ASSDNLWGRAYGYT
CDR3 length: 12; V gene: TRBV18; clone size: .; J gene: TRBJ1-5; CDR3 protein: ASSPGDGDQPQH
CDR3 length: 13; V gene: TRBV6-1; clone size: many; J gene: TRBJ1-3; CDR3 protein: ASMGTAYSGNTIY
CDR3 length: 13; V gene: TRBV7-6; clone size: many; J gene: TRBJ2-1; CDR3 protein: ASSPSPGTGDEQF
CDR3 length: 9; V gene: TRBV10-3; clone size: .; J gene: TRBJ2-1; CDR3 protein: AIGPPNEQF
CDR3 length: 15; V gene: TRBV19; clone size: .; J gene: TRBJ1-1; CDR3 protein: ASSIDWTSVGRTEAF
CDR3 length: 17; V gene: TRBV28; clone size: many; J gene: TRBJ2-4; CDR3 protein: ASRPEWEITNKAKNIQY
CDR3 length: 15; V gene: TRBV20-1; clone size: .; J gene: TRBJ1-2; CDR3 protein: SARDPIQAGTNYGHT
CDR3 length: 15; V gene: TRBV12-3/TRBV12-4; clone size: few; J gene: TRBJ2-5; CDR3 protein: ASSFELSGPVGETQY
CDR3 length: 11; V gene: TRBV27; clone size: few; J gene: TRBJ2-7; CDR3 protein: ASSFVGSYEQY
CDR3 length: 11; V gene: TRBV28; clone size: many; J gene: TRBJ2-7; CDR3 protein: ASSWDLPYEQY
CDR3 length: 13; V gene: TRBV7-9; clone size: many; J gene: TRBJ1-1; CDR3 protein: ASSLVGTGVTEAF
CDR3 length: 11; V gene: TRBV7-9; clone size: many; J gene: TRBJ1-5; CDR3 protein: ASSRQFNQPQH
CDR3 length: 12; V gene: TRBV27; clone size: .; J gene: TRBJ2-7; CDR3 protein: ASSLRFTSYEQY
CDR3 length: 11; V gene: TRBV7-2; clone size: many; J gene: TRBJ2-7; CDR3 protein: ASSLIGAYEQY
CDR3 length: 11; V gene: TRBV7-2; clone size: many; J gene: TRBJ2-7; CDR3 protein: ASSYQTLGEQY
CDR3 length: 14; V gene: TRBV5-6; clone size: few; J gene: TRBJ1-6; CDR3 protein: ASSLAGQGIDSPLH
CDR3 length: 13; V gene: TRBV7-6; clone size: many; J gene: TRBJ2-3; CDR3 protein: ASSLGRGGPDTQY
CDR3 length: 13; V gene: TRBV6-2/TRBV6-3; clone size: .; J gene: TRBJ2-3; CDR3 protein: ASSYQLARTDTQY
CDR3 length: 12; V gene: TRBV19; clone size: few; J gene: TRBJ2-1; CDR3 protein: ASRLGAGYNEQF
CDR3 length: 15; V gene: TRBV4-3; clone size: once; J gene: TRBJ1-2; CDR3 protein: ASSQSMFIGGADGYT
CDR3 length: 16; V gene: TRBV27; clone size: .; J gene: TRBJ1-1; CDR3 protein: ASRLPYTGDQMNTEAF
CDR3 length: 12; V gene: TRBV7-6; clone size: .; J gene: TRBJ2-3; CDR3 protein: ASSFTGGRDTQY
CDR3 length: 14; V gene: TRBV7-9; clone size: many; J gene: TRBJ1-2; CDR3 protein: ASSPKSAGTRYGYT
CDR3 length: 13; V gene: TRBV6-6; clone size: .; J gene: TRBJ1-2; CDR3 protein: ASSRTPGEGSGYT
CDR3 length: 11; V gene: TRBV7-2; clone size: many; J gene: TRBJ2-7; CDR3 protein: ASSLESAYEQY
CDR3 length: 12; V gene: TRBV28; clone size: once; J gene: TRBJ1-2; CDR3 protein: ASSPGQTDYGYT
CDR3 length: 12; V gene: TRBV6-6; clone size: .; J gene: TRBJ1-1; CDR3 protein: ASSRWTVNTEAF
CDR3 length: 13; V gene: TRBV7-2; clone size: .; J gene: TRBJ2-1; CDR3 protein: ASSLVPRLGNEQF
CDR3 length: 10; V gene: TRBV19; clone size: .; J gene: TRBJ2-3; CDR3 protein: ASIGETDTQY
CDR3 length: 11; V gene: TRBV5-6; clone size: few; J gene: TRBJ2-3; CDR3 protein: ASSLTVTDTQY
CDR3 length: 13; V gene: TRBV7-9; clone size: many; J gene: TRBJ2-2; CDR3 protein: ASSATSSDTGELF
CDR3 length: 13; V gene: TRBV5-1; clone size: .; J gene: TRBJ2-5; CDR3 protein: ASSLALQGGETQY
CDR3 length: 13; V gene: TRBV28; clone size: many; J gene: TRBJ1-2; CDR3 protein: ASSFWDRSNYGYT
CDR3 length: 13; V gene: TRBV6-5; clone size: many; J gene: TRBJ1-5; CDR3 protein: ASTPGGGSNQPQH
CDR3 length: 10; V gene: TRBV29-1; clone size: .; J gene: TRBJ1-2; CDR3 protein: SVENGFYGYT
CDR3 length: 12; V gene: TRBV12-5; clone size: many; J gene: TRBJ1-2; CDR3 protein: ASGAGQRFYGYT
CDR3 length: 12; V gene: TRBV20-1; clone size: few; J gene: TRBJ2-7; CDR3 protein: SATGAGTRYEQY
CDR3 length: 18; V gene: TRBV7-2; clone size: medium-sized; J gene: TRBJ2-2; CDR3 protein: ASSFRSSAGGFRNTGELF
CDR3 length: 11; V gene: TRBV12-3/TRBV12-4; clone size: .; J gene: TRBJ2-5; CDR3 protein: ASSFSPQETQY
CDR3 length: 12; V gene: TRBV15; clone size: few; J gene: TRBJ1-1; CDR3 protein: ATSNSFGGTEAF
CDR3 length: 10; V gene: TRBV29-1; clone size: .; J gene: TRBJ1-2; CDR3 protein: SVHRGGGGYT
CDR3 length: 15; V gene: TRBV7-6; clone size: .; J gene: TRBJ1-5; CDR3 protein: ASSPMTGDLRYQPQH
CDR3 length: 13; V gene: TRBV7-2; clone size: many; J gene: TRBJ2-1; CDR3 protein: ASSLVGGYGNEQF
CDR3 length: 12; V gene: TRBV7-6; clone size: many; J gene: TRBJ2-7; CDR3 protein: ASSLSAAGYEQY
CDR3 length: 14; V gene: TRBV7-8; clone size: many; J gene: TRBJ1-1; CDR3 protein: ASIGRGRHGDTEAF
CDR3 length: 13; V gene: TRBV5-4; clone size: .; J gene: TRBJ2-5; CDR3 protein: ASSITGQGAETQY